This passage covers 2 T cell receptor beta chains from one sample sequenced in a study of cytomegalovirus exposure and HLA in healthy donors. PCR employed 60 Vbeta and 13 Jbeta primers. Profiled with immunoSEQ multiplex PCR; TCRdb holds only in-frame clones, not every one. The sample holds about 120,000 clones, over 60% seen once. Sequenced material: PBMCs. These receptor sequences come from a young man in good health and CMV-seropositive.

This clone appeared a few times. The chain joins TRBV13 to TRBJ1-1; D not resolved. Per the germline V gene, CDR1 is PRHDT and CDR2 is FYEKMQ (reference sequence). Trimming took off 1 base at V and 4 bases at J, with 13 bases between the two ends. CDR3 size: 15 residues. The CDR3 nucleotides read TGTGCCAGCAGCTTAGACCCCGGTCGGGGCACTGAAGCTTTCTTT. Translation: CASSLDPGRGTEAFF.

In nucleotides, the CDR3 is TGTGCCAGCAGTTTATATAGCGGGAGGGCCGACACCGGGGAGCTGTTTTTT. This encodes CASSLYSGRADTGELFF. The chain combines TRBV27 with TRBJ2-2; 11 bases fit TRBD2. This CDR3 is built from 17 residues. The ends lost 1 base at V and 3 bases at J; junction bases unmatched: 4. Germline CDR1 reads MNHEY; CDR2 reads SMNVEV (reference sequence).